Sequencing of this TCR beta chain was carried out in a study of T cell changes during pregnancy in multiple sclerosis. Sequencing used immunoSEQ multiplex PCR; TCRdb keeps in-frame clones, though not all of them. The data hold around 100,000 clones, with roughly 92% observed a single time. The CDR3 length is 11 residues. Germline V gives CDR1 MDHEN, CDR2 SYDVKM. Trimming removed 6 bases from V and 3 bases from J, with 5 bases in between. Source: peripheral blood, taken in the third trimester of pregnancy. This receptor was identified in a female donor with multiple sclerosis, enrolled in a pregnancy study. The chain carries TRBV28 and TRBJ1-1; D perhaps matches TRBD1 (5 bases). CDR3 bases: TGTGCCAGCAGGACAGACACTGAAGCTTTCTTT. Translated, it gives CASRTDTEAFF.